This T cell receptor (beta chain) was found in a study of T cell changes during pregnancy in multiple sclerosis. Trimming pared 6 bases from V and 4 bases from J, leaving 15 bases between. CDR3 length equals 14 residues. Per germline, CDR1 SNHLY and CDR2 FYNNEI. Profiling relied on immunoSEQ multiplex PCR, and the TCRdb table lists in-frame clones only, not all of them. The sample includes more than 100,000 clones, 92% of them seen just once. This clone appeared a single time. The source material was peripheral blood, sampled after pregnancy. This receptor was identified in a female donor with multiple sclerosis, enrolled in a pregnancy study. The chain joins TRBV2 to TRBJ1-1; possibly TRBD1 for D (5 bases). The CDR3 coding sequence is TGTGCCAGCAGCCCCCAGGGTCGAAGCACTGAAGCTTTCTTT. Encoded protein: CASSPQGRSTEAFF.